Here is one TCR beta chain with its context. V lost 3 bases to trimming and J lost 5 bases, with 10 bases between them. The CDR3 covers 13 residues. CDR1 MNHEY and CDR2 SMNVEV come from the germline V gene (reference sequence). The record originates from a study of blood T cell repertoires in COVID-19. Study as a whole: The United States, Italy and Spain were the sources of the acute and convalescent COVID-19 samples.

The protocol was immunoSEQ multiplex PCR, while the TCRdb copy is restricted to in-frame clones and leaves out a portion. The sample shows some 94,000 clones, 80% to 90% of them seen only once. The sequencing input was peripheral blood. This TCR derives from a human donor in a cohort sampled during active COVID-19. V and J are TRBV27 and TRBJ1-2; D possibly corresponds to TRBD1 (5 bases). The CDR3 here is CASSFGGGYGYTF. In DNA form, the CDR3 reads TGTGCCAGCAGTTTCGGGGGAGGTTATGGCTACACCTTC.